This T cell receptor (beta chain) was sequenced in a study of T cells in Graves' hyperthyroidism and ophthalmopathy. Findings and caveats of the study: Most thyroid-expanded clonotypes above 0.001 were also found in blood. Model-based prediction identified ophthalmopathy a median roughly 5.9 months prior to its onset. A 13 V-J signature model discriminated ophthalmopathy versus stable hyperthyroidism.

Germline trimming cut 3 bases from V and 5 bases from J; bases unmatched to any gene: 7. There are 15 residues in the CDR3. CDR1 SGHTA and CDR2 FQGTGA come from the germline V gene. Uncontrolled infection, other autoimmune disease, pregnancy or lactation disqualified patients from enrolment. In regard to this clonotype: Its antigen is still unknown. Just one base apart from a much larger clone, this may be a read error.

Researchers took RNA transcripts and amplified the TCR beta CDR3 regions from them. The study used the HTBI primer set for a first-round RT-PCR of the TCR CDR3. One entry per CDR3 protein results from TCRdb running MiXCR on the multiplex PCR reads. The profile shows 280,000 or so distinct CDR3 sequences, around 15% of them singletons. This clonotype was sampled from a woman in her 50s with Graves' hyperthyroidism that later progressed to Graves' ophthalmopathy. Sequencing was done on a sample of blood. The genes are TRBV7-3 and TRBJ2-7, with 10 bases fitting TRBD2. The CDR3 region is CASSFSASGGHEQYF. CDR3 DNA sequence: TGTGCCAGCAGCTTTTCGGCTAGCGGGGGCCACGAGCAGTACTTC.